This record looks at one T cell receptor beta chain sequence and its context. V trimming: 7 bases; J trimming: 4 bases; junction bases outside the gene matches: 10. This CDR3 is 15 amino acids long. Germline V gene lookup returns CDR1 WSHSY and CDR2 SAAADI. This entry comes from a study of blood T cell repertoires in COVID-19. Study-wide context: T cells, B-cell-depleted T cells, or PBMCs provided the cDNA or gDNA that served as material.

Authors' analysis steps: Reference gene primers were amplified, and this amplification served to estimate nucleated cell counts. Using immunoSEQ multiplex PCR, the repertoire was profiled, and TCRdb retains in-frame clones only, with some absent. The V and J calls and clone size were taken over from that table, and D and trimming were inferred from the DNA. The table records roughly 130,000 clones, around 83% of them present only once. The receptor was derived from a woman aged 45 to 65 with acute or convalescent COVID-19. V and J are TRBV10-2 and TRBJ2-3, with TRBD1 identical over 8 bases. Material for sequencing was peripheral blood. CDR3 DNA: TGCGCCAGCACTCATGGACAGGGTTCTTCAGATACGCAGTATTTT. Protein sequence: CASTHGQGSSDTQYF.